This TCR beta chain was recovered during a study of regulatory T cells. A couple of CD3G-deficient patients had more severe autoimmunity; all had some. Patients, 2 to 39 years old, had expanded memory T-cell proportions. This CDR3 has 14 residues. The V end was cut by 2 bases, the J end by 2 bases, with 10 bases between. Germline-derived CDR1 and CDR2 are SGHVS and FQNEAQ. Findings of the study overall: Skewed V and J usage and few unique V-J pairs marked patient repertoires, most in Tregs. Hydrophobic residues at CDR3 positions 6 and 7 were enriched in conventional CD4+ T cells of CD3G-deficient patients.

The PCR used 52 TRBV and 13 TRBJ primers. Assay: immunoSEQ multiplex PCR; the TCRdb copy retains only in-frame clones and omits some. Here the sample spans approximately 31,000 clones, 93% being singletons. On this clone: Antigen unknown.

The receptor was derived from a child aged 2-15 years with CD3G deficiency. Sequences were obtained from conventional CD4+ T cells sorted from blood. The genes are TRBV7-8 and TRBJ2-7, with D possibly being TRBD1 (6 bases). The CDR3 DNA sequence: TGTGCCAGCAGCTTATTCGACAGGCCCTACGAGCAGTACTTC. Translating gives CASSLFDRPYEQYF. Drawing the rest from reference TRBV7-8 and TRBJ2-7, the complete variable domain is GAGVSQSPRYKVAKRGQDVALRCDPISGHVSLFWYQQALGQGPEFLTYFQNEAQLDKSGLPSDRFFAERPEGSVSTLKIQRTQQEDSAVYLCASSLFDRPYEQYFGPGTRLTVT.